This passage covers 28 T cell receptor beta chains from one sample sequenced in a study of T cells in Graves' hyperthyroidism and ophthalmopathy. Using RNA transcripts as the source, TCR beta CDR3 regions were amplified. An initial round of RT-PCR targeting the TCR CDR3 relied on the HTBI primer set. TCRdb re-called the multiplex PCR reads through MiXCR, storing one row per CDR3 protein. The sample lists roughly 580,000 distinct CDR3 sequences, 11% to 15% occurring once. Material for sequencing was blood. These receptors were obtained from a woman younger than 45 with Graves' hyperthyroidism that later progressed to Graves' ophthalmopathy.

This clonotype was observed at least ten times. The junction departs from the called germline gene at one end, perhaps through a read error. This chain uses TRBV28 with TRBJ2-1; D might be TRBD2 (6 bases). Germline loops: CDR1 MDHEN, CDR2 SYDVKM. This CDR3 has 13 amino acids. The CDR3 nucleotides read TGTGCCAGCAGACGACTGGGAGGTTTTGAGGAGTTCTTC. Translated, it gives CASRRLGGFEEFF.

To note about this clonotype: A read error may account for a junction end that differs from germline. The chain is built from TRBV3-1 and TRBJ2-1; TRBD2 matches at 11 bases. Germline assignment: CDR1 LGHDT and CDR2 YNNKEL (reference sequence). There are 18 residues in the CDR3. The CDR3 spells CANSQRLAGMSSYNEQFF. CDR3 nucleotides: TGTGCCAACAGCCAGAGACTAGCGGGAATGAGCTCCTACAATGAGCAGTTCTTC.

Many counts were recorded for this clonotype. The chain couples TRBV5-1 to TRBJ1-1; TRBD1 might be the D (6 bases). The CDR3 has 14 amino acids. Trimming stripped 4 bases from V and 4 bases from J, with 14 bases between. Germline values: CDR1 SGHRS, CDR2 YFSETQ. The CDR3 DNA sequence: TGCGCCAGCAGCAGGGACAAAGGAGTCACTGAAGCTTTCTTT. This encodes CASSRDKGVTEAFF.

This clonotype was recorded at least ten times. The rearrangement links TRBV6-1 to TRBJ1-2, with 7 positions matching TRBD1. Germline V CDR1 and CDR2: MNHNS, SASEGT. There are 14 residues in the CDR3. The junction had 8 bases not matched to a gene; V was cut back by 6 bases and J by 4 bases. The CDR3 loop reads CASRDTGTAYGYTF. The DNA of the CDR3 is TGTGCCAGCAGGGACACTGGGACAGCCTATGGCTACACCTTC.

This clonotype was seen a few times. CDR3 bases: TGTGCCATCAGCAAAACGGACAGGGACACTGAAGCTTTCTTT. Protein: CAISKTDRDTEAFF. The chain has TRBV10-3 and TRBJ1-1, with 8 bases aligning to TRBD1. V dropped 6 bases and J dropped 3; count of bases not matched to a gene: 6. The CDR3 runs to 14 residues. The germline V gene has CDR1 ENHRY and CDR2 SYGVKD.

The J gene is TRBJ2-7, the V gene TRBV20-1, with TRBD2 matching over 11 bases. V was clipped by 3 bases and J by 4 bases; unmatched bases: 5. This CDR3 contains 14 residues. Germline assignment: CDR1 DFQATT and CDR2 SNEGSKA (reference sequence). Here the CDR3 reads CSASSPSGRYEQYF. CDR3 sequence (DNA): TGCAGTGCTAGTTCGCCTAGCGGGAGGTACGAGCAGTACTTC.

The V and J genes are TRBV6-2 or TRBV6-3 and TRBJ1-2, with TRBD1 matching over 7 bases. The CDR3 length is 14 residues. V shed 4 bases, J shed 5 bases, and the junction held 7 bases outside the gene matches. From germline, CDR1 is MNHEY and CDR2 SVGEGT. In DNA, the CDR3 is TGTGCCAGCAGTTCGACAGGGTGGGGGTATGGCTACACCTTC. Protein: CASSSTGWGYGYTF.

This clonotype was observed many times. The chain carries TRBV20-1 and TRBJ2-1; 7 bases agree with TRBD2. The CDR3 contains 16 residues. Trimming took 0 bases from V and 10 from J; bases not matched to a gene: 15. Germline CDR1 DFQATT, CDR2 SNEGSKA (reference sequence). The CDR3 sequence: CSARDRAGTLLGEQFF. The CDR3 DNA reads TGCAGTGCTAGAGATCGAGCGGGGACCCTTCTCGGGGAGCAGTTCTTC.

Many counts were recorded for this clonotype. The genes are TRBV6-1 and TRBJ1-1; TRBD1 matches at 8 bases. Germline assignment: CDR1 MNHNS and CDR2 SASEGT. The CDR3 loop spans 13 amino acids. Trimming cost V 6 bases and J 6 bases; bases outside gene matches: 6. The DNA for the CDR3 is TGTGCCAGCAGGGGACAGGCTTACTCTGAAGCTTTCTTT. This encodes CASRGQAYSEAFF.

This clonotype was observed at least ten times. The chain couples TRBV18 to TRBJ2-7; 9 bases line up with TRBD1. Per germline, CDR1 KGHSH and CDR2 LQKENI. Trimming took 3 bases from V and 5 from J; bases not matched to a gene: 8. The CDR3 is 15 residues long. The CDR3 here is CASSPMGQGLHEQYF. In nucleotides, the CDR3 is TGTGCCAGCTCACCTATGGGACAGGGTCTGCACGAGCAGTACTTC.

This clonotype has at least ten counts. The gene calls are TRBV30 and TRBJ2-2, with 8 bases fitting TRBD2. The V and J ends lost 5 bases and 6 bases, in that order; junction bases with no gene match: 11. CDR3 length equals 15 residues. Germline values: CDR1 GTSNPN, CDR2 SVGIG (reference sequence). CDR3 nucleotide sequence: TGTGCCTGGGGTACCGGGACTAGGGTGCCCGGGGAGCTGTTTTTT. It yields the protein CAWGTGTRVPGELFF.

This chain links TRBV18 with TRBJ2-6; D call uncertain. The V end was cut by 5 bases, the J end by 0 bases, with 8 bases between. Germline lookup yields CDR1 KGHSH and CDR2 LQKENI. The CDR3 is made up of 15 amino acids. The DNA of the CDR3 is TGTGCCAGCTCAGATGACACCTCTGGGGCCAACGTCCTGACTTTC. Protein sequence: CASSDDTSGANVLTF.

This clonotype came up many times. This chain connects TRBV25-1 to TRBJ1-5, with D possibly matching TRBD1 (6 bases). The CDR3 is 14 amino acids. V lost 3 bases and J lost 6, with 12 bases in between. CDR1 is MGHDK and CDR2 is SYGVNS in the germline V gene. The CDR3 sequence: CASSDIQGSQPQHF. The DNA for the CDR3 is TGTGCCAGCAGTGATATACAGGGATCTCAGCCCCAGCATTTT.

This clonotype has at least ten counts. This sequence joins TRBV27 and TRBJ2-3; TRBD2 aligns across 14 bases. This CDR3 spans 17 amino acids. V dropped 5 bases and J dropped 4; count of bases not matched to a gene: 8. From germline, CDR1 is MNHEY and CDR2 SMNVEV (reference sequence). In nucleotides, the CDR3 is TGTGCCAGCAGTGGACTAGCGGGAGGCAATGGGGCAGATACGCAGTATTTT. Protein: CASSGLAGGNGADTQYF.

This clonotype has ten or more counts. V gene TRBV7-9 combines with J gene TRBJ1-1; TRBD1 might be the D (5 bases). Germline V lookup: CDR1 SEHNR, CDR2 FQNEAQ (reference sequence). V was shortened by 5 bases and J by 9 bases, with 13 bases between the two germline ends. The CDR3 runs 12 residues. The CDR3 region is CASSPDSYQAFF. The CDR3 DNA reads TGTGCCAGCAGCCCCGACAGTTACCAAGCTTTCTTT.

This clonotype has at least ten counts. This chain links TRBV12-3 or TRBV12-4 with TRBJ1-6, with TRBD1 matching over 7 bases. Trimming cost V 1 base and J 10 bases; bases outside gene matches: 4. The CDR3 loop spans 14 amino acids. CDR3 sequence (DNA): TGTGCCAGCAGTTTAGGCCAGGGGGGGTCACCCCTCCACTTT. It encodes CASSLGQGGSPLHF.

This clonotype was recorded at least ten times. The chain recombines TRBV27 with TRBJ1-1, with a possible D match to TRBD1 (5 bases). This CDR3 spans 15 amino acids. The V end was cut by 2 bases, the J end by 0 bases, with 10 bases between. Germline-derived CDR1 and CDR2 are MNHEY and SMNVEV (reference sequence). CDR3 in amino acids: CASSLGGGVNTEAFF. The CDR3 coding sequence is TGTGCCAGCAGTTTAGGGGGGGGGGTGAACACTGAAGCTTTCTTT.

The chain recombines TRBV5-4 with TRBJ2-2, with 7 bases lining up with TRBD1. The CDR3 consists of 16 residues. Germline V gene sequence: CDR1 SGHNT, CDR2 YYREEE (reference sequence). Trimming at V came to 0 bases and at J to 5 bases, leaving 7 bases not matched to a gene. CDR3 coding DNA: TGTGCCAGCAGCTTGGCCGGGACAGCGGTGACCGGGGAGCTGTTTTTT. It encodes CASSLAGTAVTGELFF.

This chain joins TRBV4-1 and TRBJ2-3, with unresolved D. The CDR3 length is 11 residues. V lost 4 bases to trimming and J lost 4 bases, with 3 bases between them. Germline V gene sequence: CDR1 MGHRA, CDR2 YSYEKL. The CDR3 sequence is CASSPPDTQYF. The CDR3, as DNA: TGCGCCAGCAGCCCCCCAGATACGCAGTATTTT.

V is TRBV20-1 and J is TRBJ2-1; 9 positions match TRBD1. Germline CDR1 and CDR2: DFQATT and SNEGSKA (reference sequence). The CDR3 loop spans 15 amino acids. J gave up 0 bases and V 3 bases, and 3 bases lay outside the gene matches. CDR3 DNA sequence: TGCAGTGCTAGGGGACAGGGCGGCTCCTACAATGAGCAGTTCTTC. Its protein product is CSARGQGGSYNEQFF.

With respect to this clonotype: Being one base from a much bigger clone, this may be a read error. V and J are TRBV15 and TRBJ2-1; tentatively, D is TRBD2 (6 bases). TRBJ2-7 explains the end of the DNA better; the J call may be wrong. Germline lookup yields CDR1 LNHNV and CDR2 YYDKDF (reference sequence). This CDR3 is 15 amino acids long. The CDR3 sequence: CATSGGVYTYNEQYF. The CDR3 DNA sequence: TGTGCCACCAGCGGCGGGGTTTACACCTACAATGAGCAGTACTTC.

This clonotype turned up a few times. Given a much more abundant clone one base away, this may be a read error. This chain links TRBV2 with TRBJ2-2; D possibly corresponds to TRBD2 (7 bases). This CDR3 comprises 13 residues. Germline lookup yields CDR1 SNHLY and CDR2 FYNNEI. For the CDR3, the DNA is TGTGCCAGCAGGAGAGTACTAGGGGGGGAGCTGTGTTTT. This codes for CASRRVLGGELCF.

This clonotype was detected ten times or more. V is TRBV12-3 or TRBV12-4 and J is TRBJ1-2; D is undetermined. This CDR3 contains 14 residues. The V gene lost 5 bases and the J gene lost 0 bases, with 10 bases spanning the gap. This chain's CDR3 is CASSPDGTNYGYTF. The CDR3 DNA sequence: TGTGCCAGCAGTCCCGACGGAACTAACTATGGCTACACCTTC.

At least ten counts were recorded for this clonotype. This chain joins TRBV6-5 and TRBJ1-1; no reliable D call. Germline loops: CDR1 MNHEY, CDR2 SVGAGI. There are 12 residues in the CDR3. Trimming cost V 5 bases and J 5 bases, with 9 bases left between them. The DNA of the CDR3 is TGTGCCAGCAGTCCCTCGACTACTGAAGCTTTCTTT. Encoded protein: CASSPSTTEAFF.

A few counts support this clonotype. The V call is TRBV19, the J call TRBJ1-1; TRBD1 aligns across 8 bases. Unmatched junction bases numbered 9, after V lost 9 bases and J lost 0 bases. CDR1 is LNHDA and CDR2 is SQIVND in the germline V gene (reference sequence). This CDR3 contains 15 residues. The CDR3 protein is CASQGAGVMNTEAFF. CDR3 nucleotide sequence: TGTGCCAGCCAGGGGGCAGGGGTTATGAACACTGAAGCTTTCTTT.

The V call is TRBV19, the J call TRBJ2-1; possibly TRBD2 for D (6 bases). This CDR3 has 13 amino acids. Germline values: CDR1 LNHDA, CDR2 SQIVND (reference sequence). The germline V and J ends were trimmed by 10 bases and 1 base, with 11 bases remaining between them. The CDR3 is CATRRESYNEQFF. CDR3 sequence (DNA): TGTGCCACCAGACGGGAGTCCTACAATGAGCAGTTCTTC.

The gene calls are TRBV6-2 or TRBV6-3 and TRBJ2-1, with 10 bases matching TRBD1. Germline loops: CDR1 MNHEY, CDR2 SVGEGT. The CDR3 is 15 residues long. V was pared by 6 bases and J by 14 bases, with 16 bases of the junction left unmatched. In nucleotides, the CDR3 is TGTGCCAGCAGGCAGCCGGGACAGGGGACCCTAAGAGAGTTCTTC. As protein: CASRQPGQGTLREFF.

Many counts were recorded for this clonotype. V gene TRBV7-2 combines with J gene TRBJ2-7; 8 bases align to TRBD1. CDR1 and CDR2 (germline): SGHTA, FQGNSA. The CDR3 has 15 amino acids. V lost 6 bases to trimming and J lost 2 bases; unmatched junction nucleotides: 9. The CDR3 spells CASRPDRARTYEQYF. The CDR3 DNA sequence: TGTGCCAGCAGGCCGGACAGGGCTAGGACCTACGAGCAGTACTTC.